One TCR beta chain is described in this entry. Its antigen is not known. ViraFEST used viral peptide pools to expand antigen-specific CD4+ T cells before sequencing. Researchers isolated CD4+ T cells once 9 to 11 days of culture had elapsed. Neither prior SARS-CoV-2 infection nor positive nucleocapsid antibodies were present in the vaccine recipients. They grew some 2 million PBMC in each well, adding 10 IU/ml IL-2 and 10 ug/ml peptides. The entry originates in a study of vaccination effects on CD4 cells after COVID-19. Study results and limitations: Only a single clone (1 of 255 vaccine-induced clones in healthy vaccinees) cross-reacted with common cold coronaviruses. Clones induced by infection and by vaccine showed marked clonal contraction late after vaccination.

Sequenced by immunoSEQ multiplex PCR; TCRdb stores in-frame clones only, minus some. Counted here are 78,000 or so clones, around 78% occurring once; the ten biggest clones make up more than 9%. The V gene end was trimmed by 5 bases and the J gene end by 5 bases; junction bases not matched to a gene: 13. The germline V gene has CDR1 SGHVS and CDR2 FQNEAQ. The CDR3 is made up of 17 amino acids. Material: CD4+ T cells from PBMCs cultured with SARS-CoV-2 spike peptides, obtained before COVID-19 vaccination. The source is a human donor who received a COVID-19 vaccine. This chain links TRBV7-8 with TRBJ2-1; 9 bases line up with TRBD2. CDR3 sequence (DNA): TGTGCCAGCAGCCTCCGAGCCGGGACTAGCCCGAACAATGAGCAGTTCTTC. Translating it yields CASSLRAGTSPNNEQFF.